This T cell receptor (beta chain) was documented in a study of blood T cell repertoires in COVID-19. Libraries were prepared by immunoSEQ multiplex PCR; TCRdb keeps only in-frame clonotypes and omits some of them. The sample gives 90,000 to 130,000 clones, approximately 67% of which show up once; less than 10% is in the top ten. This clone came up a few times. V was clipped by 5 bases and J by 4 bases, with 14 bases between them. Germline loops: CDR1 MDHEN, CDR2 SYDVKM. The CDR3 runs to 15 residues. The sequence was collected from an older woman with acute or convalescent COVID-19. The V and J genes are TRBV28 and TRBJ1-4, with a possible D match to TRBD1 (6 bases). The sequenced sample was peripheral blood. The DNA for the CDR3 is TGTGCCAGCAGTCCCAACAGGGACCGTAATGAAAAACTGTTTTTT. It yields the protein CASSPNRDRNEKLFF.